This T cell receptor beta chain was sequenced during a study of T cell clonality in common variable immunodeficiency. CVID and control samples used equivalent genomic DNA input. This table comes from immunoSEQ multiplex PCR, and its TCRdb copy is limited to in-frame clones, with some not included. Observed in the sample are fewer than 50,000 clones, none of them singletons. Donors gave roughly 5 to 8 ml heparinized peripheral whole blood. This clone showed up many times. The CDR3 end falls 3 residues outside the read, so it is completed with the germline J gene. The V gene's germline CDR1 is LNHDA and CDR2 SQIVND (reference sequence). There are 12 residues in the CDR3. Trimming took off 6 bases at V and 3 bases at J, with 9 bases between the two ends.

Sequencing was done on a sample of peripheral blood mononuclear cells. This receptor was obtained from a person between 18 and 69 years old in good health. J is TRBJ2-7 and V is TRBV19; D is unresolved. The sequenced part of the CDR3 DNA is TGTGCCAGTAGGGGCAGTTACTACGAG. Its protein is CASRGSYYE. The entire CDR3 protein reads CASRGSYYEQYF. Using reference TRBV19 and TRBJ2-7 for the parts outside the CDR3, the full variable domain is DGGITQSPKYLFRKEGQNVTLSCEQNLNHDAMYWYRQDPGQGLRLIYYSQIVNDFQKGDIAEGYSVSREKKESFPLTVTSAQKNPTAFYLCASRGSYYEQYFGPGTRLTVT.